Sequencing of this T cell receptor beta chain was carried out in a study of beta chain features in type 1 diabetes. Findings of the study overall: All four CD4+ subsets of Type 1 diabetes patients contained TCRB CDR3s that were moderately but significantly shorter.

The CDR3 contains 15 residues. Trimming removed 7 bases from V and 0 bases from J, with 15 bases in between. CDR1 SQVTM and CDR2 ANQGSEA come from the germline V gene. TCRB transcripts that were expressed got sequenced, as all of the isolated RNA had been reverse transcribed. Assay: immunoSEQ multiplex PCR; the TCRdb copy retains only in-frame clones and omits some. The repertoire consists of approximately 360,000 clones, with approximately 12% occurring once and the leading ten covering 0.008% to 0.011%. Per donor, one heparinised blood draw averaged roughly 120 mL. Concerning this clone: The target antigen is unknown.

The TCR sequence derives from a young woman with type 1 diabetes. The chain employs TRBV29-1 and TRBJ1-4, with a weak D call TRBD1 (6 bases). The sequenced sample consisted of naive CD4+ T cells from blood. CDR3 sequence reads: CSAKGQRTTNEKLFF. The CDR3 DNA follows: TGCAGCGCTAAAGGACAGCGAACAACTAATGAAAAACTGTTTTTT.